Following are 14 T cell receptor beta chains from one sample sequenced in a study of blood T cell repertoires in COVID-19. Profiled with immunoSEQ multiplex PCR; TCRdb holds only in-frame clones, not every one. This table has about 240,000 clones, roughly 80% appearing once. Specimen: peripheral blood. The receptor source for this set is a woman aged 60-70 years with active or convalescent COVID-19.

The V gene is TRBV6-5, the J gene TRBJ1-5; 7 bases are shared with TRBD1. With 6 bases clipped from V and 5 bases from J, the junction kept 4 bases outside the gene matches. The CDR3 is made up of 13 amino acids. Germline-derived CDR1 and CDR2 are MNHEY and SVGAGI. The CDR3 is CASSDRAHQPQHF. For the CDR3, the DNA is TGTGCCAGCAGCGACAGGGCCCATCAGCCCCAGCATTTT.

This clone was seen a single time. The junction differs from germline at one of its ends, possibly a read error. The same CDR3 also results from other DNA sequences found in this sample. The rearrangement joins TRBV5-1 to TRBJ2-1; TRBD2 might be the D (7 bases). CDR3 length: 14 residues. Germline-derived CDR1 and CDR2 are SGHRS and YFSETQ. The CDR3: CASSLGGPYNEQFF. CDR3 bases: TGCGCCAGCAGTTTGGGGGGGCCGTACAATGAGCAGTTCTTC.

J is TRBJ2-6 and V is TRBV5-4; 14 bases agree with TRBD2. The germline V gene has CDR1 SGHNT and CDR2 YYREEE (reference sequence). V lost 10 bases, J lost 0 bases, and 9 bases stayed unmatched. The CDR3 extends over 18 amino acids. The CDR3 spells CAPGTSGGTPSGANVLTF. The CDR3 nucleotides read TGTGCCCCAGGGACTAGCGGGGGAACCCCCTCTGGGGCCAACGTCCTGACTTTC.

V is TRBV30 and J is TRBJ2-5, with 10 bases matching TRBD2. V was clipped by 8 bases and J by 5 bases; unmatched bases: 8. The CDR3 extends over 13 amino acids. In germline, CDR1 is GTSNPN, CDR2 SVGIG (reference sequence). The CDR3 spells CAGAGGPWETQYF. CDR3 coding DNA: TGTGCCGGAGCGGGGGGGCCGTGGGAGACCCAGTACTTC.

This clone was counted a few times. V usage is TRBV18 and J usage is TRBJ2-7; TRBD2 matches at 12 bases. Germline CDR1 and CDR2: KGHSH and LQKENI. Trimming took 5 bases from V and 2 from J; bases not matched to a gene: 1. The CDR3 has 14 residues. As DNA, the CDR3 is TGTGCCAGCTCAACTAGCGGGGGGACCTACGAGCAGTACTTC. Encoded protein: CASSTSGGTYEQYF.

This rearrangement joins TRBV4-1 to TRBJ1-1; TRBD1 agrees at 7 bases. The V gene end was trimmed by 6 bases and the J gene end by 5 bases; junction bases not matched to a gene: 6. This CDR3 region has 13 residues. CDR1 and CDR2 from the germline V gene are MGHRA and YSYEKL. CDR3 protein: CASRPTGETEAFF. In nucleotides, the CDR3 is TGCGCCAGCAGGCCAACAGGGGAGACTGAAGCTTTCTTT.

The chain employs TRBV4-1 and TRBJ1-3, with 8 bases aligning to TRBD1. Germline V CDR1 and CDR2: MGHRA, YSYEKL. This CDR3 comprises 16 residues. The ends lost 3 bases at V and 2 bases at J; junction bases unmatched: 6. The CDR3 DNA sequence: TGCGCCAGCAGCCACCAAGCGGACAGGGCTGGAAACACCATATATTTT. Translating gives CASSHQADRAGNTIYF.

The chain uses TRBV7-9 and TRBJ2-5, with a weak D call TRBD1 (6 bases). Germline CDR1 and CDR2: SEHNR and FQNEAQ (reference sequence). The CDR3 is 14 residues long. Between the trimmed V and J ends, which lost 5 bases and 1 base, there was a span of 11 bases. The CDR3 sequence is CASSQQGSQETQYF. The CDR3 coding sequence is TGTGCCAGCAGCCAACAGGGTTCCCAAGAGACCCAGTACTTC.

The CDR3 DNA reads as TGTGCCAGCAGCTTACCCGGGACTAGAAGCTACGAGCAGTACTTC. Its translation is CASSLPGTRSYEQYF. V is TRBV5-5 and J is TRBJ2-7; 8 bases match TRBD2. CDR1 and CDR2 (germline): SGHKS, YYEKEE (reference sequence). The CDR3 contains 15 residues. Trimming removed 2 bases from V and 3 bases from J; junction bases left unmatched: 7.

The V gene is TRBV7-9, the J gene TRBJ2-7, with D possibly matching TRBD2 (5 bases). The germline gives CDR1 SEHNR, CDR2 FQNEAQ (reference sequence). The CDR3 sequence is 15 residues long. With 5 bases removed from V and 3 bases from J, the gap between germline ends came to 17 bases. CDR3 loop: CASSHQSSFYYEQYF. In nucleotides, the CDR3 is TGTGCCAGCAGCCACCAGTCTAGCTTCTACTACGAGCAGTACTTC.

The chain uses TRBV19 and TRBJ1-1; D is unresolved. Per germline, CDR1 LNHDA and CDR2 SQIVND (reference sequence). V shed 5 bases and J shed 3 bases, with 7 bases lying between them. The CDR3 length is 12 residues. The CDR3 DNA sequence: TGTGCCAGTAGTCCTAGAGACACTGAAGCTTTCTTT. Its translation: CASSPRDTEAFF.

The CDR3 coding sequence is TGCGCCAGCAGCCAACGACAGGGGGCGACTGAAGCTTTCTTT. Translated: CASSQRQGATEAFF. The chain employs TRBV4-1 and TRBJ1-1; TRBD1 matches 10 bases. Germline V CDR1 and CDR2: MGHRA, YSYEKL. The CDR3 has 14 residues. The J segment lost 5 bases and the V segment lost 2 bases, leaving 2 bases of the junction unmatched.

The chain employs TRBV2 and TRBJ2-2; 7 positions match TRBD1. Germline CDR1 SNHLY, CDR2 FYNNEI. V shed 3 bases, J shed 7 bases, and the junction held 2 bases outside the gene matches. CDR3 length: 13 amino acids. CDR3 DNA sequence: TGTGCCAGCAGTGACACAGGGGTCGGGGAGCTGTTTTTT. As protein: CASSDTGVGELFF.

The genes are TRBV7-9 and TRBJ2-3; D possibly corresponds to TRBD1 (6 bases). The CDR3 sequence is 16 residues long. The germline V gene has CDR1 SEHNR and CDR2 FQNEAQ (reference sequence). V was shortened by 5 bases and J by 6 bases, with 21 bases between the two germline ends. As DNA, the CDR3 is TGTGCCAGCAGCGCGCCGCAGGGGCAACCCCCCGATACGCAGTATTTT. This translates into CASSAPQGQPPDTQYF. The full variable domain, its missing parts supplied by reference TRBV7-9 and TRBJ2-3, is DTGVSQNPRHKITKRGQNVTFRCDPISEHNRLYWYRQTLGQGPEFLTYFQNEAQLEKSRLLSDRFSAERPKGSFSTLEIQRTEQGDSAMYLCASSAPQGQPPDTQYFGPGTRLTVL.